This T cell receptor beta chain was identified during a study of blood T cell repertoires in COVID-19. Study-wide context: The United States, Italy and Spain provided the acute and convalescent COVID-19 samples. The cDNA or gDNA used as material had been derived from T cells, B-cell-depleted T cells, or PBMCs.

As handled by the study authors: It was from reference gene primer amplification that nucleated cell counts were estimated. Data came from immunoSEQ multiplex PCR; TCRdb stores just in-frame clones and leaves some out. V and J calls and clone size are as listed in that table; D and trimming were resolved from the DNA. Of about 260,000 clones in the sample, 65% to 90% were seen once. V lost 3 bases and J 3 bases, leaving 8 bases between the germline ends. CDR1 is LGHDT, CDR2 YNNKEL, per germline (reference sequence). This CDR3 comprises 13 residues. The source of this sequence is a human donor in a cohort sampled during active COVID-19. The V call is TRBV3-1 (or the pseudogene TRBV3-2), the J call TRBJ1-2; D unclear. The sample was peripheral blood. The CDR3 protein is CASSHARDYGYTF. The DNA for the CDR3 is TGTGCCAGCAGCCACGCACGAGACTATGGCTACACCTTC.